The rows below give T cell receptor beta chains drawn from one sample of a study of blood T cell repertoires in COVID-19. TCRdb's copy holds only in-frame clones and misses some; the assay was immunoSEQ multiplex PCR. The repertoire holds fewer than 300,000 clones, around 90% seen once, with 0.65% to 0.9% in the top ten. The sample comprised peripheral blood. All receptors come from a woman aged 25 to 45 with acute or convalescent COVID-19. The CDR3 runs from the conserved cysteine through the conserved F or W. The D gene is left open where the match is weak. The listing skips clone size in some rows; elsewhere it reads once, few, many or a size class.

v_gene	j_gene	abundance	d_gene	CDR3nt	CDR3aa
TRBV2	TRBJ2-6	-	TRBD1	TGTGCCAGCAGCTTGACAGGGGTTGGGGCCAACGTTCTGACTTTC	CASSLTGVGANVLTF
TRBV7-2	TRBJ2-2	-	TRBD2	TGTGCCAGCAGCTTAGTAGTAGCGGGAGGGAGGAACACCGGGGAGCTGTTTTTT	CASSLVVAGGRNTGELFF
TRBV27	TRBJ2-1	once	-	TGTGCCAGCAGTCCAGCCCCGTTGCGGGACAATGAGCAGTTCTTC	CASSPAPLRDNEQFF
TRBV3-1/TRBV3-2	TRBJ1-2	-	-	TGTGCCAGCCGGACGGGAGAGGGCACCTATGGCTACACCTTC	CASRTGEGTYGYTF
TRBV11-2	TRBJ1-2	-	TRBD1	TGTGCCAGCAGCCAGGACAGGATCTATGGCTACACCTTC	CASSQDRIYGYTF
TRBV3-1/TRBV3-2	TRBJ1-2	-	-	TGTGCCAGCAGCCTGAACAAGGGCTACACCTTC	CASSLNKGYTF
TRBV10-2	TRBJ1-3	-	TRBD1	TGCGCCACGACTTCCGGACAGGGCCCTGGAAACACCATATATTTT	CATTSGQGPGNTIYF
TRBV5-6	TRBJ2-2	-	-	TGTGCCAGCAGCCTCGGAGGGGACTCACACACCGGGGAGCTGTTTTTT	CASSLGGDSHTGELFF
TRBV6-2/TRBV6-3	TRBJ2-1	-	TRBD2	TGTGCCAGCAGTCTCCCGCGGGGGGCGGGTTCCTACAATGAGCAGTTCTTC	CASSLPRGAGSYNEQFF
TRBV27	TRBJ1-2	once	-	TGTGCCAGCAGCTCGATGAGGTCAGGGTCTCAAGCCTATGGCTACACCTTC	CASSSMRSGSQAYGYTF
TRBV6-1	TRBJ2-3	-	-	TGTGCCAGCAGTGATGGGCCAGATACGCAGTATTTT	CASSDGPDTQYF
TRBV19	TRBJ1-4	once	-	TGTGCCAGTACCATTACAGGTTTGCAGAAACTGTTTTTT	CASTITGLQKLFF
TRBV24-1	TRBJ2-1	once	TRBD2	TGTGCCACCAATGGGCGGGAGGGCTCCTACAATGAGCAGTTCTTC	CATNGREGSYNEQFF
TRBV27	TRBJ2-1	-	-	TGTGCCAGCAGTTGGGGGGAGGTCTACAATGAGCAGTTCTTC	CASSWGEVYNEQFF
TRBV18	TRBJ2-7	-	-	TGTGCCAGCTCACCTCTCAGCGAATACGAGCAGTACTTC	CASSPLSEYEQYF